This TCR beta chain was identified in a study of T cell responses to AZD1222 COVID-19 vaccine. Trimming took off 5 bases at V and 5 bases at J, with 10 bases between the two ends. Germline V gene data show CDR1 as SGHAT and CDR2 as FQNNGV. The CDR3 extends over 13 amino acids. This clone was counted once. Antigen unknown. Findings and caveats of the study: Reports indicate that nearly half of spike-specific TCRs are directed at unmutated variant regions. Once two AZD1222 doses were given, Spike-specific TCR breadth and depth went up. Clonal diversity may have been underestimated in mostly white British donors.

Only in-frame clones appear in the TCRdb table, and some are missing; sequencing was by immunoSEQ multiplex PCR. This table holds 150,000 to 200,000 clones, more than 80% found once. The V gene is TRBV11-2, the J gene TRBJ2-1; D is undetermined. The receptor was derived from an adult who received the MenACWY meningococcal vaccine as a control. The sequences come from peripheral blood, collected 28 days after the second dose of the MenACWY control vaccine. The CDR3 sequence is CASSRETHNEQFF. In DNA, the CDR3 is TGTGCCAGCAGCCGCGAGACCCACAATGAGCAGTTCTTC. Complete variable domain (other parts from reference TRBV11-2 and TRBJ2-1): EAGVAQSPRYKIIEKRQSVAFWCNPISGHATLYWYQQILGQGPKLLIQFQNNGVVDDSQLPKDRFSAERLKGVDSTLKIQPAKLEDSAVYLCASSRETHNEQFFGPGTRLTVL.